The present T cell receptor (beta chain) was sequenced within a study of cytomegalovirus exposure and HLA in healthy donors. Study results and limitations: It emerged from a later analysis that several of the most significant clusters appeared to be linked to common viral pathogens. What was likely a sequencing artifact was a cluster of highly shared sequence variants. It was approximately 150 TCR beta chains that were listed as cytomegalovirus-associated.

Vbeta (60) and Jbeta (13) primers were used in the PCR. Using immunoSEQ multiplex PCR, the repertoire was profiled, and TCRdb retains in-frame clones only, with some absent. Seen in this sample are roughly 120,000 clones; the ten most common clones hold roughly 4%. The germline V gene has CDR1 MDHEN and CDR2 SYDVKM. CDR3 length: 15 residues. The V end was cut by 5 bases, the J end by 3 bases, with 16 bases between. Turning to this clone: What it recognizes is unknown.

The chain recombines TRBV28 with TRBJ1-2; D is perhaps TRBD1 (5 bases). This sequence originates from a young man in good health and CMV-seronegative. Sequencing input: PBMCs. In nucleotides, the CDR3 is TGTGCCAGCAGTAAGCAGGGCGGTCTTTACTATGGCTACACCTTC. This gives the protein CASSKQGGLYYGYTF.